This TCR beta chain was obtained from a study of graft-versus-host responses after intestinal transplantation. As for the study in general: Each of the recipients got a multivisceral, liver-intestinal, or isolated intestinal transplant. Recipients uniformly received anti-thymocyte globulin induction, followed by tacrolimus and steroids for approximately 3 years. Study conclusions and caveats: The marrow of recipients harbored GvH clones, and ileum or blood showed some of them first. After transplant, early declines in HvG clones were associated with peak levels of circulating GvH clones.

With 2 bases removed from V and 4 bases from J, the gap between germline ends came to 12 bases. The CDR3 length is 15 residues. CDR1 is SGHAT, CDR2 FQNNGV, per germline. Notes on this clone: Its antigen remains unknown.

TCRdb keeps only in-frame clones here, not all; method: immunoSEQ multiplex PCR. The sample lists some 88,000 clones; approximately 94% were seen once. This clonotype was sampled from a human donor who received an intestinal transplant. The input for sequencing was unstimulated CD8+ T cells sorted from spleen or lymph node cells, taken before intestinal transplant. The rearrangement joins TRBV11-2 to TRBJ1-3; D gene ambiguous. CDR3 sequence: CASSLSIAKGNTIYF. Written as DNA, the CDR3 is TGTGCCAGCAGCTTATCAATTGCTAAGGGAAACACCATATATTTT.